The next 14 T cell receptor beta chains were all read from a single sample in a study of cytomegalovirus exposure and HLA in healthy donors. The method was immunoSEQ multiplex PCR; TCRdb's version includes in-frame clones alone and lacks a portion of them. The data contain under 250,000 clones, over 75% of them seen just once; the ten biggest clones take up around 12%. The specimen sequenced was PBMCs. Receptors originate from a man between 18 and 35 years old in good health and CMV-seropositive.

This chain connects TRBV30 to TRBJ1-3, with D unclear. The V and J ends lost 0 bases and 0 bases respectively, with 9 bases between them. The CDR3 extends over 15 amino acids. CDR1 GTSNPN and CDR2 SVGIG come from the germline V gene (reference sequence). The CDR3 region is CAWSVESHSGNTIYF. The CDR3 DNA is TGTGCCTGGAGTGTAGAGTCGCACTCTGGAAACACCATATATTTT.

Concerning this clone itself: This sample includes further DNA sequences coding for the same CDR3. The rearrangement links TRBV10-3 to TRBJ2-5; 7 nucleotides match TRBD2. The CDR3 covers 13 residues. Trimming cost V 6 bases and J 0 bases; bases outside gene matches: 1. Germline V gene sequence: CDR1 ENHRY, CDR2 SYGVKD. Written as DNA, the CDR3 is TGTGCCATCAGGCTAGCGGACCAAGAGACCCAGTACTTC. It encodes CAIRLADQETQYF.

The genes are TRBV27 and TRBJ1-1; a weak D match, TRBD1 (6 bases). Trimming took off 5 bases at V and 2 bases at J, with 21 bases between the two ends. Per germline, CDR1 MNHEY and CDR2 SMNVEV (reference sequence). This CDR3 is built from 17 residues. CDR3 nucleotides: TGTGCCAGCAGTATTCAACAGGGTCTGGGGAGAAACACTGAAGCTTTCTTT. It is translated as CASSIQQGLGRNTEAFF.

This clone occurred a few times. The chain joins TRBV10-3 to TRBJ2-7; no reliable D call. This CDR3 is 12 amino acids long. V was trimmed by 2 bases and J by 4 bases, leaving 6 bases between them. Germline V gene data show CDR1 as ENHRY and CDR2 as SYGVKD. The DNA of the CDR3 is TGTGCCATCAGTGAGACAGCTTACGAGCAGTACTTC. Its translation: CAISETAYEQYF.

Here the CDR3 DNA reads TGTGCCAGCAGTGAAGCTGGGGCGGACATGAACACTGAAGCTTTCTTT. Protein: CASSEAGADMNTEAFF. The rearrangement links TRBV2 to TRBJ1-1; D might be TRBD1 (5 bases). The CDR3 consists of 16 residues. Germline V gene data show CDR1 as SNHLY and CDR2 as FYNNEI. Trimming cost V 0 bases and J 0 bases, with 11 bases left between them.

The chain joins TRBV7-9 to TRBJ2-7; no firm D call. Between the trimmed V and J ends, which lost 7 bases and 2 bases, there was a span of 18 bases. There are 15 residues in the CDR3. Germline values: CDR1 SEHNR, CDR2 FQNEAQ (reference sequence). The CDR3 DNA reads TGTGCCAGCACCCCGCTGGCGGCGGACCCCTACGAGCAGTACTTC. It translates to CASTPLAADPYEQYF.

The rearrangement links TRBV27 to TRBJ2-1; 9 bases match TRBD2. This CDR3 region has 15 residues. Germline V gene data show CDR1 as MNHEY and CDR2 as SMNVEV (reference sequence). The J segment lost 7 bases and the V segment lost 6 bases, leaving 10 bases of the junction unmatched. The CDR3: CASSRGRASENEQFF. DNA of the CDR3: TGTGCCAGCAGCCGCGGGAGGGCCTCGGAGAATGAGCAGTTCTTC.

The gene calls are TRBV28 and TRBJ1-2; 7 bases fit TRBD1. The CDR3 consists of 15 residues. J was trimmed by 1 base and V by 3 bases; bases with no gene match: 5. Germline-derived CDR1 and CDR2 are MDHEN and SYDVKM. The CDR3 loop is CASSFNRGGNYGYTF. CDR3 in DNA: TGTGCCAGCAGTTTTAACAGGGGCGGTAACTATGGCTACACCTTC.

The sample holds a few counts of this clone. As DNA, the CDR3 is TGTGCCACCGGAGAGGGTCCCAGGGCTTTCTTT. Its protein product is CATGEGPRAFF. The J gene is TRBJ1-1, the V gene TRBV6-6, with D unresolved. The CDR3 is made up of 11 amino acids. V lost 10 bases to trimming and J lost 11 bases, with 17 bases between them. The germline gives CDR1 MNHNY, CDR2 SVGAGI (reference sequence).

This chain uses TRBV2 with TRBJ2-5; the match to TRBD1 covers 8 bases. V dropped 6 bases and J dropped 5; count of bases not matched to a gene: 11. CDR1 is SNHLY, CDR2 FYNNEI, per germline. The CDR3 length is 15 residues. CDR3 amino acids: CASRGHRGSMETQYF. CDR3 nucleotide sequence: TGTGCCAGCAGGGGGCACAGGGGGAGTATGGAGACCCAGTACTTC.

The chain is built from TRBV10-1 and TRBJ2-2, with TRBD2 matching 8 bases. This CDR3 comprises 17 residues. The junction had 6 bases not matched to a gene; V was cut back by 2 bases and J by 1 base. Germline V CDR1 and CDR2: WNHNN, SYGVQD (reference sequence). CDR3 protein: CASSERSGSGNTGELFF. The DNA of the CDR3 is TGCGCCAGCAGTGAGAGAAGCGGGAGTGGGAACACCGGGGAGCTGTTTTTT.

V usage is TRBV29-1 and J usage is TRBJ1-1, with D unclear. The ends were cut back, 7 bases at V and 7 bases at J, with 16 bases in the middle. The CDR3 runs to 12 residues. Germline V gene data show CDR1 as SQVTM and CDR2 as ANQGSEA. CDR3 sequence (DNA): TGCAGCGCGCCGGGCGGGTTAAGTGAAGCTTTCTTT. Its protein product is CSAPGGLSEAFF. The entire variable domain, with the rest obtained from reference TRBV29-1 and TRBJ1-1, is as follows: SAVISQKPSRDICQRGTSLTIQCQVDSQVTMMFWYRQQPGQSLTLIATANQGSEATYESGFVIDKFPISRPNLTFSTLTVSNMSPEDSSIYLCSAPGGLSEAFFGQGTRLTVV.

The V call is TRBV29-1, the J call TRBJ2-2; 10 bases line up with TRBD2. CDR3 length equals 15 residues. V shed 7 bases and J 4 bases; nucleotides not matched to a gene: 9. CDR1 and CDR2 from the germline V gene are SQVTM and ANQGSEA. The CDR3 protein is CSAELAGGGTGELFF. CDR3 DNA: TGCAGCGCGGAATTAGCGGGAGGTGGCACCGGGGAGCTGTTTTTT.

The chain uses TRBV4-1 and TRBJ1-5; TRBD1 agrees at 10 bases. The CDR3 sequence is 15 residues long. CDR1 MGHRA and CDR2 YSYEKL come from the germline V gene. V gave up 1 base and J gave up 7 bases; unmatched junction bases: 4. The DNA for the CDR3 is TGCGCCAGCAGCCAAGGACAGGGGGCCGAACAGCCCCAGCATTTT. It encodes CASSQGQGAEQPQHF.